Shown below are 10 T cell receptor beta chains from a single sample sequenced in a study of identical twins. TCRdb reanalysed the 5' RACE reads using MiXCR and keeps one entry per CDR3 protein. The top ten hold 0.27% of the sample, which has 1.5 million to 2 million distinct CDR3 sequences, roughly a third seen once. The sequencing sample was made of cord blood. Receptors originate from a newborn girl in good health.

The chain employs TRBV29-1 and TRBJ2-5, with 10 bases fitting TRBD2. This CDR3 contains 13 residues. The germline V gene has CDR1 SQVTM and CDR2 ANQGSEA. V lost 6 bases and J lost 3; bases outside the gene matches: 4. The DNA of the CDR3 is TGCAGCGTAGCGGGACTAGCGAAAGAGACCCAGTACTTC. Translation: CSVAGLAKETQYF.

This clonotype was seen a few times. V usage is TRBV14 and J usage is TRBJ2-7; maybe TRBD1 (5 bases). V was trimmed by 6 bases and J by 3 bases, leaving 12 bases between them. The CDR3 has 13 residues. Germline V CDR1 and CDR2: SGHDN, FVKESK. The CDR3 nucleotides are TGTGCCAGCAGACGACAGACCAGCTACGAGCAGTACTTC. Translating it yields CASRRQTSYEQYF.

This clonotype was seen a few times. The V and J genes are TRBV5-6 and TRBJ2-1; 8 positions agree with TRBD2. Germline V gene data show CDR1 as SGHDT and CDR2 as YYEEEE. Losses at the gene ends were 1 base for V and 13 bases for J; bases not matched to a gene: 4. The length of the CDR3 is 12 residues. As DNA, the CDR3 is TGTGCCAGCAGCTTGACTGGGACTAGTCAGTTCTTC. Its protein is CASSLTGTSQFF. Looking up the rest from reference TRBV5-6 and TRBJ2-1 gives the full variable domain: DAGVTQSPTHLIKTRGQQVTLRCSPKSGHDTVSWYQQALGQGPQFIFQYYEEEERQRGNFPDRFSGHQFPNYSSELNVNALLLGDSALYLCASSLTGTSQFFGPGTRLTVL.

The rearrangement links TRBV20-1 to TRBJ2-3; 10 nucleotides match TRBD2. This CDR3 comprises 14 residues. With 6 bases clipped from V and 1 base from J, the junction kept 4 bases outside the gene matches. CDR1 is DFQATT, CDR2 SNEGSKA, per germline (reference sequence). The CDR3 loop reads CSAYGTSGTDTQYF. CDR3 nucleotides: TGCAGTGCCTACGGGACTAGCGGCACAGATACGCAGTATTTT.

The genes are TRBV20-1 and TRBJ1-6; D remains unclear. The CDR3 contains 17 residues. Per the germline V gene, CDR1 is DFQATT and CDR2 is SNEGSKA (reference sequence). Trimming took off 0 bases at V and 4 bases at J, with 16 bases between the two ends. In DNA form, the CDR3 reads TGCAGTGCTAGAGATCTGCCCTTAAACTATTATAATTCACCCCTCCACTTT. It is translated as CSARDLPLNYYNSPLHF.

This clonotype showed up just a few times. This chain uses TRBV20-1 with TRBJ1-2, with D perhaps TRBD1 (6 bases). Between the trimmed V and J ends, which lost 5 bases and 4 bases, there was a span of 17 bases. CDR1 is DFQATT and CDR2 is SNEGSKA in the germline V gene (reference sequence). The CDR3 length is 14 residues. CDR3 sequence reads: CSAPEQGVTYGYTF. The CDR3, as DNA: TGCAGTGCTCCGGAACAGGGAGTGACCTATGGCTACACCTTC.

This clonotype was detected ten times or more. V gene TRBV25-1 combines with J gene TRBJ2-3; 13 nucleotides agree with TRBD2. The CDR3 consists of 19 residues. CDR1 is MGHDK, CDR2 SYGVNS, per germline. V was clipped by 2 bases and J by 0 bases; unmatched bases: 8. The CDR3 region is CASSEPGTGLAGSTDTQYF. DNA for the CDR3: TGTGCCAGCAGTGAACCCGGGACGGGACTAGCGGGAAGCACAGATACGCAGTATTTT.

This clonotype was recorded a few times. The chain uses TRBV20-1 and TRBJ2-7, with 9 bases fitting TRBD1. CDR1 and CDR2 from the germline V gene are DFQATT and SNEGSKA (reference sequence). Trimming took 4 bases from V and 1 from J; bases not matched to a gene: 8. The CDR3 contains 15 residues. The chain's CDR3 is CSATTGGGGSYEQYF. The CDR3 region has the DNA TGCAGTGCTACCACAGGGGGCGGGGGATCCTACGAGCAGTACTTC.

The chain recombines TRBV27 with TRBJ2-7; D tentatively reads TRBD1 or TRBD2 (5 bases each). The V end was cut by 2 bases, the J end by 6 bases, with 8 bases between. CDR1 and CDR2 from the germline V gene are MNHEY and SMNVEV (reference sequence). The CDR3 loop spans 12 amino acids. CDR3 nucleotide sequence: TGTGCCAGCAGTTTAGGGGGAATCGAGCAGTACTTC. Translation gives CASSLGGIEQYF.

This chain links TRBV20-1 with TRBJ1-2; D is unresolved. The CDR3 is made up of 13 amino acids. Germline V gives CDR1 DFQATT, CDR2 SNEGSKA (reference sequence). Trimming pared 1 base from V and 4 bases from J, leaving 10 bases between. The CDR3 spells CSARVEVIYGYTF. The CDR3 DNA follows: TGCAGTGCTAGAGTGGAAGTTATCTATGGCTACACCTTC.